This T cell receptor beta chain was sequenced for a study of blood T cell repertoires in COVID-19. This clone was seen only once. V was cut by 3 bases and J by 2 bases, with 8 bases left in between. The CDR3 has 14 residues. From germline, CDR1 is LGHNA and CDR2 YSLEER. Produced via immunoSEQ multiplex PCR; TCRdb's table is partial and in-frame only. The sample has about 74,000 clones, about 88% seen once; the top ten hold roughly a tenth. The source of this sequence is a human donor in a cohort sampled during active COVID-19. The sequenced sample consisted of peripheral blood. The chain combines TRBV4-3 with TRBJ1-5, with D unresolved. As DNA, the CDR3 is TGCGCCAGCAGCCAGCGGAGGGGCAATCAGCCCCAGCATTTT. As protein: CASSQRRGNQPQHF.